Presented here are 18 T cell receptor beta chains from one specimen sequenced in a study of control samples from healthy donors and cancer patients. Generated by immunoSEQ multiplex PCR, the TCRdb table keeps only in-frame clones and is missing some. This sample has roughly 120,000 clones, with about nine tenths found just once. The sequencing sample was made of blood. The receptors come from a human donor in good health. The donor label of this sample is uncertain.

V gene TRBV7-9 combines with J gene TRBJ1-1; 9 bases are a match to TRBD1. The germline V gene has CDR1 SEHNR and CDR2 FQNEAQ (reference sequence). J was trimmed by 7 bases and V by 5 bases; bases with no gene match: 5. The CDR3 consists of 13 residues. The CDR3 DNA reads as TGTGCCAGCAGCCTTTGGGACAGGGATGAAGCTTTCTTT. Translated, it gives CASSLWDRDEAFF.

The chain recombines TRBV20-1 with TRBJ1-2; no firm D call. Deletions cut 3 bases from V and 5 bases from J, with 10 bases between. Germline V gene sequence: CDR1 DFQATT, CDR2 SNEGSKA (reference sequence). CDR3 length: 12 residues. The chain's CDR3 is CSASSEFYGYTF. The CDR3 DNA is TGCAGTGCTAGTTCAGAATTTTATGGCTACACCTTC.

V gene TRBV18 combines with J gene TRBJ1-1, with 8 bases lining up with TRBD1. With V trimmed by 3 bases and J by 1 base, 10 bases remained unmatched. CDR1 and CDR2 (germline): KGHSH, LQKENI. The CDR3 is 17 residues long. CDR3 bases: TGTGCCAGCTCACCGACCGGACAGGGAAGCCCGAACACTGAAGCTTTCTTT. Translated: CASSPTGQGSPNTEAFF.

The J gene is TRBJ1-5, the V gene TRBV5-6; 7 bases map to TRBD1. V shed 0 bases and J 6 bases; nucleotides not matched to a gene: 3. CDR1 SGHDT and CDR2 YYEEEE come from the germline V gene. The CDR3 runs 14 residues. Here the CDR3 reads CASSLEGDSQPQHF. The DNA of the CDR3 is TGTGCCAGCAGCTTGGAGGGGGACAGTCAGCCCCAGCATTTT.

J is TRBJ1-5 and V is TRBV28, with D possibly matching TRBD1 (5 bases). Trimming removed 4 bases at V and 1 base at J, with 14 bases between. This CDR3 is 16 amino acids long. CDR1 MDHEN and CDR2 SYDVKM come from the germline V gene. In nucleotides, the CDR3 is TGTGCCAGCAGTTACGGACGGCGGGGGAGCAATCAGCCCCAGCATTTT. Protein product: CASSYGRRGSNQPQHF.

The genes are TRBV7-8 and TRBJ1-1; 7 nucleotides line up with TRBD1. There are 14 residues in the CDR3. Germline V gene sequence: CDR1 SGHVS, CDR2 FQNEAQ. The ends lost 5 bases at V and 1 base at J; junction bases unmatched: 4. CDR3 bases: TGTGCCAGCAGCCTAGGGGGCTCGAACACTGAAGCTTTCTTT. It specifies CASSLGGSNTEAFF.

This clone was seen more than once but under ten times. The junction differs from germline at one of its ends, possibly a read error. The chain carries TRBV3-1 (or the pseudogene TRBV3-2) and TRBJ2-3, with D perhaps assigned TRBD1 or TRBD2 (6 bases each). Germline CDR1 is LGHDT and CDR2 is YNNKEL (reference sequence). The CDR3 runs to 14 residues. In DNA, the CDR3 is TGTGCCACCAGCGGCACAGGGAGGACAGATACGCAGTATTTT. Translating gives CATSGTGRTDTQYF.

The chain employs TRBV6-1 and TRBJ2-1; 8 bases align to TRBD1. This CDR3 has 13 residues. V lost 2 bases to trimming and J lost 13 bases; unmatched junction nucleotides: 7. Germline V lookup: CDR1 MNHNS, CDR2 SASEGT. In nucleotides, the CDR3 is TGTGCCAGCAGTGAACCAGGGGGCCGGGATCAGTTCTTC. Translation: CASSEPGGRDQFF.

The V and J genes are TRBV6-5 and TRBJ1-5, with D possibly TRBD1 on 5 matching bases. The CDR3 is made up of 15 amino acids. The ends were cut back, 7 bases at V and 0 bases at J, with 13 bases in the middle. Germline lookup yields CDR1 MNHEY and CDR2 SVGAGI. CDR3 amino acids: CASIPTGTSNQPQHF. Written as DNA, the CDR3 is TGTGCCAGCATCCCTACTGGGACTAGCAATCAGCCCCAGCATTTT.

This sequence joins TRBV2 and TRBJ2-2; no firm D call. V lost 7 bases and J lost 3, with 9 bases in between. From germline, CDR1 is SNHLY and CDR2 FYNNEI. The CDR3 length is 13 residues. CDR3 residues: CASTHRDTGELFF. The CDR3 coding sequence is TGTGCCAGCACCCACCGAGACACCGGGGAGCTGTTTTTT.

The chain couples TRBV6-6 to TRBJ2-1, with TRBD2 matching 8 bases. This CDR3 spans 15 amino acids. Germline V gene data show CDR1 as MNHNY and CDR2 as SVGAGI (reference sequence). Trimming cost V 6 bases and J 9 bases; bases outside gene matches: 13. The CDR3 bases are TGTGCCAGCAGACCCAGCGGGGGAGGCGGGAGTGAGCAGTTCTTC. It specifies CASRPSGGGGSEQFF.

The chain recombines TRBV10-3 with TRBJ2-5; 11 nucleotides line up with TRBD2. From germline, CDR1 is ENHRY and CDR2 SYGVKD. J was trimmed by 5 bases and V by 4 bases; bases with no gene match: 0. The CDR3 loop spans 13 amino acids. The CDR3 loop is CAISGLAGETQYF. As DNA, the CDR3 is TGTGCCATCAGTGGACTAGCGGGGGAGACCCAGTACTTC.

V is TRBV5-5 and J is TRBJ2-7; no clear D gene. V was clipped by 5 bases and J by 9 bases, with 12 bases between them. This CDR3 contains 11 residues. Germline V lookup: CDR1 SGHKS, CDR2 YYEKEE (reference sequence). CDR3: CASSAPTGQYF. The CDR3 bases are TGTGCCAGCAGTGCCCCTACGGGGCAGTACTTC.

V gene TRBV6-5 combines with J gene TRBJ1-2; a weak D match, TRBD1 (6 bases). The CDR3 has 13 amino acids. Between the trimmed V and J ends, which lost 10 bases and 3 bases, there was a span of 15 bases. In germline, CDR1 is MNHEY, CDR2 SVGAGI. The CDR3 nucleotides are TGTGCCACTGGTTCGACAGGCTACTATGGCTACACCTTC. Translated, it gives CATGSTGYYGYTF.

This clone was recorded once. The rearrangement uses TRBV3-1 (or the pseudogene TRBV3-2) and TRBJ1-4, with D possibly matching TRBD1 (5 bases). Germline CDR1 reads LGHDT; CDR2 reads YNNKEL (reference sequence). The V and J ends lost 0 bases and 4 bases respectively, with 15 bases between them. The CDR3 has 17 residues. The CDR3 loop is CASSQDGLGAGNEKLFF. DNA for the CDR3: TGTGCCAGCAGCCAAGATGGCCTAGGGGCGGGTAATGAAAAACTGTTTTTT.

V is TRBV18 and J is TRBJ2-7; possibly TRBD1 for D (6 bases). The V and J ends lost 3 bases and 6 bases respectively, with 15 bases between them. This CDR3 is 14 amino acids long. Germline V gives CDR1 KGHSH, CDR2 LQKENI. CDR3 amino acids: CASSPRTGLVEQYF. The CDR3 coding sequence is TGTGCCAGCTCACCGAGAACAGGGCTCGTCGAGCAGTACTTC.

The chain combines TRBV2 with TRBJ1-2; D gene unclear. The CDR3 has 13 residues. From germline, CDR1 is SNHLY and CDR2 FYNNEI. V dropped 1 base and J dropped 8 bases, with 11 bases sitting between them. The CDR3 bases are TGTGCCAGCAGTGAAGGGGCAGCTACGGGCTACACCTTC. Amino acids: CASSEGAATGYTF.

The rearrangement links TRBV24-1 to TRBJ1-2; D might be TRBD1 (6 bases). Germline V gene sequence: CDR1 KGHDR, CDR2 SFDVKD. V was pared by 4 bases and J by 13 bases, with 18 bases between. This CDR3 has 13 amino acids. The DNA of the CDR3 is TGTGCCACCAGTGACACCTCCGGGGGCGGGGGCACCTTC. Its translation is CATSDTSGGGGTF.